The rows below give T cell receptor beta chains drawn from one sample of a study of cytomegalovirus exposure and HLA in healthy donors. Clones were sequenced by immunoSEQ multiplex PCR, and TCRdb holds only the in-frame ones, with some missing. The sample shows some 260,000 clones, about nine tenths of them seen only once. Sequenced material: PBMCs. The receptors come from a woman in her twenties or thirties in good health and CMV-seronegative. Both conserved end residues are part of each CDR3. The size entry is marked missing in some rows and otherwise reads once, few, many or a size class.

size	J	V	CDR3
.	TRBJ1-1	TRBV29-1	CSVVGENTEAFF
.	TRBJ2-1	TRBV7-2	CASSLAIREGVEQFF
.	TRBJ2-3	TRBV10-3	CAISGTSGTDTQYF
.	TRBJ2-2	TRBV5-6	CASSLEGQGATGELFF
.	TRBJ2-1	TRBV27	CASSTGTDYNEQFF
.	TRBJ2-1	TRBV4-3	CASSQNQRAGVGYNEQFF
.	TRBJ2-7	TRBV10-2	CASRAGLAGTGEQYF
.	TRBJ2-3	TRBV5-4	CASSYIIRDRVTDTQYF
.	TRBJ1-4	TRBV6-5	CASSYYPLLNEKLFF
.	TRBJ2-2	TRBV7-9	CASSPPGGTGELFF
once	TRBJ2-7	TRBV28	CASSLTPGTGAYEQYF
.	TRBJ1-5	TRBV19	CASSIMGHSNQPQHF